These 17 T cell receptor beta chains originate from one sample sequenced in a study of OX40 agonist ivuxolimab in advanced cancers. Data came from immunoSEQ multiplex PCR; TCRdb stores just in-frame clones and leaves some out. The sample contains about 10,000 clones, 77% of which appear only once. Source: CD4+ or CD8+ T cells sorted from blood, taken in a trial of the OX40 agonist ivuxolimab. Receptors were obtained from an adult with an advanced solid tumor such as melanoma, head and neck, liver or kidney cancer.

A single count supports this clone. The chain couples TRBV27 to TRBJ2-1; TRBD2 matches 12 bases. Germline V lookup: CDR1 MNHEY, CDR2 SMNVEV (reference sequence). The J segment lost 7 bases and the V segment lost 1 base, leaving 8 bases of the junction unmatched. The CDR3 covers 17 residues. This CDR3 is CASSLYLAGGPMNEQFF. The CDR3 nucleotides read TGTGCCAGCAGTTTATACCTAGCGGGAGGGCCCATGAATGAGCAGTTCTTC.

The rearrangement joins TRBV6-1 to TRBJ2-7; 9 nucleotides line up with TRBD2. Germline CDR1 reads MNHNS; CDR2 reads SASEGT. The J segment lost 0 bases and the V segment lost 0 bases, leaving 0 bases of the junction unmatched. This CDR3 has 15 residues. Here the CDR3 DNA reads TGTGCCAGCAGTGAAGCTAGCGGGAGCTCCTACGAGCAGTACTTC. It encodes CASSEASGSSYEQYF.

This chain joins TRBV27 and TRBJ2-7, with 14 bases identical to TRBD2. Germline CDR1 and CDR2: MNHEY and SMNVEV (reference sequence). J gave up 3 bases and V 5 bases, and 3 bases lay outside the gene matches. This CDR3 contains 15 residues. The CDR3 region is CASSPGLAGDYEQYF. In DNA form, the CDR3 reads TGTGCCAGCAGTCCGGGACTAGCGGGGGACTACGAGCAGTACTTC.

The V gene is TRBV6-4, the J gene TRBJ2-1; 11 bases line up with TRBD2. J gave up 9 bases and V 0 bases, and 4 bases lay outside the gene matches. The CDR3 extends over 15 amino acids. Germline loops: CDR1 MRHNA, CDR2 SNTAGT. This CDR3 reads CASSDSASGRTEQFF. CDR3 DNA sequence: TGTGCCAGCAGTGACTCGGCTAGCGGGAGGACTGAGCAGTTCTTC.

The chain links TRBV28 to TRBJ2-2, with 10 bases identical to TRBD2. CDR3 length equals 16 residues. The germline CDR1 and CDR2 sequences are MDHEN and SYDVKM. Trimming cost V 5 bases and J 6 bases; bases outside gene matches: 9. For the CDR3, the DNA is TGTGCCAGCAGTCCTCGACTAGCGGGCCTTCCCGGGGAGCTGTTTTTT. Its translation: CASSPRLAGLPGELFF.

This sequence joins TRBV6-1 and TRBJ1-2, with D possibly matching TRBD1 (5 bases). Germline values: CDR1 MNHNS, CDR2 SASEGT. Trimming pared 0 bases from V and 6 bases from J, leaving 14 bases between. This CDR3 has 15 amino acids. CDR3 in amino acids: CASSEALAGWNGYTF. As DNA, the CDR3 is TGTGCCAGCAGTGAAGCGCTTGCAGGGTGGAATGGCTACACCTTC.

The J gene is TRBJ2-7, the V gene TRBV5-1; TRBD2 might be the D (6 bases). Looked up from germline, CDR1 is SGHRS and CDR2 is YFSETQ. Trimming pared 4 bases from V and 6 bases from J, leaving 11 bases between. This CDR3 is 12 amino acids long. CDR3 sequence reads: CASSAGRTEQYF. The CDR3 DNA sequence: TGCGCCAGCAGCGCGGGACGGACCGAGCAGTACTTC. Together with reference TRBV5-1 and TRBJ2-7, the CDR3 gives the full variable domain: KAGVTQTPRYLIKTRGQQVTLSCSPISGHRSVSWYQQTPGQGLQFLFEYFSETQRNKGNFPGRFSGRQFSNSRSEMNVSTLELGDSALYLCASSAGRTEQYFGPGTRLTVT.

This chain joins TRBV7-3 and TRBJ2-3; 9 bases fit TRBD1. With V trimmed by 1 base and J by 6 bases, 8 bases remained unmatched. The CDR3 runs 16 residues. Germline CDR1 is SGHTA and CDR2 is FQGTGA. The CDR3 loop is CASSLRGTGRTDTQYF. Here the CDR3 DNA reads TGTGCCAGCAGCTTAAGGGGGACAGGGAGAACGGATACGCAGTATTTT.

The V and J genes are TRBV28 and TRBJ2-3; D is perhaps TRBD2 (6 bases). Germline-derived CDR1 and CDR2 are MDHEN and SYDVKM. The CDR3 length is 12 residues. Trimming removed 5 bases from V and 6 bases from J, with 9 bases in between. The CDR3 here is CASSRDSDTQYF. The CDR3 DNA is TGTGCCAGCAGTCGGGACTCCGATACGCAGTATTTT.

This sequence joins TRBV9 and TRBJ2-1, with D maybe TRBD2 (5 bases). Germline V gene data show CDR1 as SGDLS and CDR2 as YYNGEE. Trimming left V 4 bases short and J 9 bases short, with 20 bases between. The CDR3 has 15 residues. CDR3 sequence: CASSPRTRAQSEQFF. CDR3 coding DNA: TGTGCCAGCAGCCCCCGGACTCGGGCCCAAAGTGAGCAGTTCTTC. Together with reference TRBV9 and TRBJ2-1, the CDR3 gives the full variable domain: DSGVTQTPKHLITATGQRVTLRCSPRSGDLSVYWYQQSLDQGLQFLIQYYNGEERAKGNILERFSAQQFPDLHSELNLSSLELGDSALYFCASSPRTRAQSEQFFGPGTRLTVL.

A word on this clone: The identical CDR3 is also encoded by other nucleotide sequences in the sample. V gene TRBV4-1 combines with J gene TRBJ2-7; no reliable D call. This CDR3 has 13 residues. Germline lookup yields CDR1 MGHRA and CDR2 YSYEKL. Trimming stripped 1 base from V and 12 bases from J, with 16 bases between. DNA of the CDR3: TGCGCCAGCAGCCAAGTAGGAAGCCGCAGACTGTACTTC. It encodes CASSQVGSRRLYF.

J is TRBJ2-7 and V is TRBV2, with a possible D match to TRBD2 (6 bases). There are 12 residues in the CDR3. The V end was cut by 7 bases, the J end by 1 base, with 8 bases between. Germline-derived CDR1 and CDR2 are SNHLY and FYNNEI. The CDR3 sequence: CASTAGSYEQYF. The CDR3 DNA follows: TGTGCCAGCACGGCGGGGTCCTACGAGCAGTACTTC.

This clone is medium-sized (0.01 to 0.1%) by share. The chain has TRBV4-1 and TRBJ2-7; 10 bases agree with TRBD1. Germline V lookup: CDR1 MGHRA, CDR2 YSYEKL. Losses at the gene ends were 3 bases for V and 2 bases for J; bases not matched to a gene: 4. The CDR3 has 15 amino acids. The CDR3 reads CASSQSGTGAYEQYF. The CDR3 DNA reads as TGCGCCAGCAGCCAGTCCGGGACAGGGGCCTACGAGCAGTACTTC.

In its sample, this clone was seen a few times. A read error may account for a junction end that differs from germline. V gene TRBV11-2 combines with J gene TRBJ2-2; D uncertain. CDR3 length: 10 amino acids. Germline-derived CDR1 and CDR2 are SGHAT and FQNNGV. This CDR3 reads CLWGTGELFF. CDR3 nucleotides: TGCCTCTGGGGCACCGGGGAGCTGTTTTTT.

The V call is TRBV9, the J call TRBJ2-1; 8 positions agree with TRBD1. Germline-derived CDR1 and CDR2 are SGDLS and YYNGEE. The CDR3 has 14 residues. V shed 0 bases, J shed 8 bases, and the junction held 4 bases outside the gene matches. The CDR3 region is CASSVAAGGDEQFF. The CDR3 nucleotides read TGTGCCAGCAGCGTAGCGGCAGGGGGCGATGAGCAGTTCTTC.

This sequence joins TRBV28 and TRBJ2-7; the D call may be TRBD1 or TRBD2 (5 bases each). The CDR3 totals 14 residues. Germline V gene lookup returns CDR1 MDHEN and CDR2 SYDVKM. V shed 3 bases and J shed 0 bases, with 9 bases lying between them. CDR3 amino acids: CASSLGRSSYEQYF. The CDR3 bases are TGTGCCAGCAGTTTGGGACGAAGCTCCTACGAGCAGTACTTC. The complete variable domain, with remaining parts taken from reference TRBV28 and TRBJ2-7, reads DVKVTQSSRYLVKRTGEKVFLECVQDMDHENMFWYRQDPGLGLRLIYFSYDVKMKEKGDIPEGYSVSREKKERFSLILESASTNQTSMYLCASSLGRSSYEQYFGPGTRLTVT.

This clone was seen once. V gene TRBV5-6 combines with J gene TRBJ2-5, with 9 bases that match TRBD1. V lost 4 bases and J lost 4; bases outside the gene matches: 20. The CDR3 has 19 residues. Germline-derived CDR1 and CDR2 are SGHDT and YYEEEE. Here the CDR3 DNA reads TGTGCCAGCAGCCGTTTCTCCGGGACAGGGTTTTTGGTAAGAGAGACCCAGTACTTC. Its protein is CASSRFSGTGFLVRETQYF.